The entry below describes one T cell receptor (beta chain). This clone's antigen is unknown. Per-nucleotide qualities are absent, and no much larger clonotype sits a single base away. Buffy coats from some 36 blood donors, supplied by the Finnish Red Cross blood service, were used as healthy controls. All TCR-sequenced material derived from peripheral blood: patient blood samples and healthy donor buffy coats. Ficoll-Hypaque gradient centrifugation was used to isolate peripheral blood mononuclear cells. Magnetic purification was used to isolate CD4+ cells from the buffy coats of the healthy controls. The Gentra Puregene Cell and Tissue kit was used for genomic DNA extraction, and quantification was performed on a Qubit 2.0 fluorometer. This sample is drawn from a study of STAT5B mutations in CD4+ large granular lymphocyte leukemia (dated by TCRdb to between 2021 and 2024). Concerning the study at large: Among the healthy controls, the CDR3 'QG' motif was associated with a particular HLA allele. The study compared the TCRbeta repertoires of patients with CD4+ T-cell large granular lymphocyte leukemia against those of healthy blood donors. Flow cytometry performed on FACSCanto II or FACSVerse showed that the purified fractions had more than 95% purity among lymphocytes. Paper-wide results and their limitations: Enrichment of TRBV06-family usage was observed among the top patient clones (8/27) relative to healthy controls (2/35). Main leukemic clonotypes were private to each patient, although roughly 26% appeared at low frequency in other patients' non-leukemic repertoires. CD4-sorted patient repertoires appeared more clonal than healthy CD4+ repertoires, and this difference persisted after removing the putative leukemic clones. Data were not HLA-matched; higher clonality in CD4+ versus CD8+ T-LGLL could reflect the relatively small sample size.

The CDR3 contains 13 residues, cysteine and phenylalanine counted. Only CDR3 DNA is held: 39 bases, read in frame from base 1. Trimming costs V 8 bases and J 6 bases, and their ends lie 15 bases apart. From the germline V gene (reference sequence), CDR1 is MNHEY and CDR2 is SMNVEV. The immunoSEQ assay at survey resolution was used to sequence TCRbeta rearrangements from genomic DNA. In the source study's methods: In the TCR sequencing data, the lowest productive clonotype frequency that could be detected was 2.59 x 10-5. Analyses included only productive TCRbeta rearrangements, meaning complete and in-frame sequences. Simpson clonality, calculated in the immunoSEQ Analyzer version 3.0, was used as the measure of sample clonality. Clones were grouped by frequency into very rare, small, medium, large (1-20%) or hyperexpanded (>20%) categories. OLGA 1.2.3 estimated generation probabilities, VDJtools produced V-gene circos plots, VDJdb was queried for specificities, and GLIPH identified CDR3 motifs. This immuneACCESS table, as held by TCRdb, lists in-frame sequences with V and J called but not all clones. Of the missing ones, under half trace to an unresolved V gene in checked studies; the others have no known cause. The DNA was the basis for D and trimming; V, J and clone size are from that table. The sample table records about 31,000 clones; 65% to 75% of these occur just once. 1% to 1.2% of the sample rests with the top ten.

The chain uses TRBV27 and TRBJ2-3; no D gene can be assigned with confidence. This sequence was found in a human donor in good health. The material sequenced was CD4+ T cells from blood buffy coats. The CDR3 reads as follows: CASRQSRSDTQYF. The sequence in DNA is TGTGCCAGCCGCCAGTCTAGATCCGATACGCAGTATTTT.